One sample yielded the 14 T cell receptor beta chains listed below, sequenced in a study of blood T cell repertoires in COVID-19. Clones were sequenced by immunoSEQ multiplex PCR, and TCRdb holds only the in-frame ones, with some missing. The data hold about 80,000 clones, with almost 85% observed a single time. Sequenced material: peripheral blood. The receptors come from a man aged 50 to 59 with COVID-19, enrolled during active disease.

The gene calls are TRBV2 and TRBJ1-5, with D possibly being TRBD1 (6 bases). The ends were cut back, 7 bases at V and 0 bases at J, with 10 bases in the middle. Per germline, CDR1 SNHLY and CDR2 FYNNEI. The CDR3 loop spans 14 amino acids. The CDR3 is CASTRDNSNQPQHF. In DNA, the CDR3 is TGTGCCAGCACACGGGACAATAGCAATCAGCCCCAGCATTTT.

J is TRBJ1-1 and V is TRBV6-5; 8 bases line up with TRBD1. This CDR3 comprises 15 residues. The V gene end was trimmed by 6 bases and the J gene end by 4 bases; junction bases not matched to a gene: 10. Germline assignment: CDR1 MNHEY and CDR2 SVGAGI. This CDR3 reads CASRGNRGMITEAFF. DNA of the CDR3: TGTGCCAGCAGGGGGAACAGGGGGATGATCACTGAAGCTTTCTTT.

The J gene is TRBJ2-7, the V gene TRBV5-1, with a tentative D call TRBD1 (5 bases). This CDR3 is 13 amino acids long. The V end lost 0 bases, the J end lost 2 bases, and 6 bases lay between the germline ends. Germline V gene lookup returns CDR1 SGHRS and CDR2 YFSETQ. The CDR3, as DNA: TGCGCCAGCAGCTTGGACAGGACCTACGAGCAGTACTTC. This encodes CASSLDRTYEQYF.

The V gene is TRBV5-4, the J gene TRBJ2-7; TRBD2 matches 16 bases. Germline loops: CDR1 SGHNT, CDR2 YYREEE (reference sequence). J lost 2 bases, V lost 4 bases, and 3 bases had no gene match. The CDR3 contains 16 residues. The CDR3 reads CASSGGTSGRAYEQYF. CDR3 bases: TGTGCCAGCAGCGGCGGGACTAGCGGGAGGGCCTACGAGCAGTACTTC.

This clone was recorded once. The chain recombines TRBV3-1 (or the pseudogene TRBV3-2) with TRBJ2-5; perhaps TRBD1 as D (6 bases). CDR3 size: 15 residues. The germline CDR1 and CDR2 sequences are LGHDT and YNNKEL (reference sequence). The germline V and J ends were trimmed by 8 bases and 4 bases, with 20 bases remaining between them. In DNA, the CDR3 is TGTGCCAGCGCCTGGGACACGAGTAGAGTAGAGACCCAGTACTTC. This translates into CASAWDTSRVETQYF.

J is TRBJ2-1 and V is TRBV12-3 or TRBV12-4, with TRBD1 matching 9 bases. Unmatched junction bases numbered 4, after V lost 4 bases and J lost 9 bases. This CDR3 contains 13 residues. The CDR3 region has the DNA TGTGCCAGCAGTTGGGACAGGGCCACTGAGCAGTTCTTC. This translates into CASSWDRATEQFF.

V gene TRBV5-4 combines with J gene TRBJ2-7, with 7 bases identical to TRBD1. This CDR3 is built from 13 residues. The trim removed 4 bases at V and 4 bases at J, leaving 5 bases unmatched. CDR1 and CDR2 from the germline V gene are SGHNT and YYREEE (reference sequence). The CDR3 DNA reads TGTGCCAGCAGCCGGGACAGACAATACGAGCAGTACTTC. This encodes CASSRDRQYEQYF.

This clone was observed a few times. The CDR3 nucleotides are TGCGCCAGCAGTGTAGAGAATCAGCCCCAGCATTTT. Translated: CASSVENQPQHF. The rearrangement joins TRBV10-2 to TRBJ1-5; no reliable D call. Trimming shortened V by 4 bases and J by 4 bases, and 5 bases separated the two germline ends. Germline lookup yields CDR1 WSHSY and CDR2 SAAADI. The length of the CDR3 is 12 residues.

This chain connects TRBV7-2 to TRBJ1-6, with 8 bases that match TRBD1. The CDR3 spans 13 residues. V lost 8 bases, J lost 10 bases, and 7 bases stayed unmatched. Germline V CDR1 and CDR2: SGHTA, FQGNSA. CDR3 sequence reads: CASGPQGVSPLHF. The DNA of the CDR3 is TGTGCCAGCGGCCCACAGGGGGTCTCACCCCTCCACTTT.

The CDR3 reads CAWSVSGSRFF. CDR3 DNA sequence: TGTGCCTGGAGTGTTAGCGGGAGTAGGTTCTTC. The chain combines TRBV30 with TRBJ2-1; 9 positions match TRBD2. The CDR3 consists of 11 residues. The germline V gene has CDR1 GTSNPN and CDR2 SVGIG (reference sequence). With 0 bases clipped from V and 15 bases from J, the junction kept 3 bases outside the gene matches.

The chain employs TRBV3-1 (or the pseudogene TRBV3-2) and TRBJ1-1; the D gene is possibly TRBD1 (5 bases). This CDR3 is 14 amino acids long. CDR1 and CDR2 (germline): LGHDT, YNNKEL (reference sequence). V lost 5 bases, J lost 1 base, and 11 bases lay in between. The CDR3 sequence is CASSGGGRNTEAFF. The CDR3 nucleotides read TGTGCCAGCAGCGGTGGGGGGAGGAACACTGAAGCTTTCTTT.

J is TRBJ1-6 and V is TRBV11-2; D unclear. Germline CDR1 and CDR2: SGHAT and FQNNGV. There are 15 residues in the CDR3. V lost 0 bases to trimming and J lost 10 bases, with 13 bases between them. The CDR3 region is CASSLDGGRQSPLHF. The DNA for the CDR3 is TGTGCCAGCAGCTTAGATGGCGGCCGGCAGTCACCCCTCCACTTT.

This clone was observed a single time. V usage is TRBV30 and J usage is TRBJ2-7, with D possibly being TRBD2 (6 bases). CDR3 length: 13 amino acids. Germline V gene sequence: CDR1 GTSNPN, CDR2 SVGIG (reference sequence). The germline V and J ends were trimmed by 5 bases and 2 bases, with 13 bases remaining between them. The DNA for the CDR3 is TGTGCCTGGGCGACTAGTGACACCTACGAGCAGTACTTC. As protein: CAWATSDTYEQYF.

This clone was detected once. The rearrangement uses TRBV27 and TRBJ1-2; TRBD1 agrees at 8 bases. Unmatched junction bases numbered 6, after V lost 6 bases and J lost 6 bases. Germline lookup yields CDR1 MNHEY and CDR2 SMNVEV (reference sequence). CDR3 size: 13 residues. CDR3 loop: CASSYTGGNGYTF. The CDR3, as DNA: TGTGCCAGCAGCTATACAGGGGGAAATGGCTACACCTTC.